What follows is one T cell receptor (beta chain) and its context. Its antigen is unknown. The data stem from a study of early stage breast cancer tumors. Each sample had two DNA replicates, around 0.45 ug blood or around 1.5 ug tissue. Sequencing used immunoSEQ multiplex PCR; TCRdb keeps in-frame clones, though not all of them. The sample yields around 48,000 clones, about 90% seen once. Study results and caveats: Commonly generated sequences made up most enriched TCRB sequences shared between patients.

The receptor was isolated from a person aged 70 to 85 with breast cancer. Material for sequencing was blood.

The CDR3 DNA follows: TGTGCCTCTTCCCCGGGACAGACCTACGAGCAGTACTTC. It translates to CASSPGQTYEQYF. This chain uses TRBV9 with TRBJ2-7, with TRBD1 matching 7 bases. J was trimmed by 2 bases and V by 10 bases; bases with no gene match: 9. CDR1 is SGDLS and CDR2 is YYNGEE in the germline V gene. The CDR3 extends over 13 amino acids.